Below are 14 T cell receptor beta chains sequenced from a single sample in a study of glioma-infiltrating T cells. TCR alpha and beta CDR3 regions were amplified from RNA using iRepertoire nested multiplex PCR. TCRdb used MiXCR to reprocess the multiplex PCR reads, holding one entry per CDR3 protein. The sample consists of about 130,000 distinct CDR3 sequences, about 25% of them appearing once. Sequencing was carried out using glioma tissue, nonneoplastic brain tissue, or PBMCs (not recorded which). All receptors come from a human donor with low-grade glioma or glioblastoma, undergoing nonglioma brain surgery, or in good health (not recorded which).

This clonotype occurred a few times. The CDR3 sequence is CASSLEAVNYGYTF. The CDR3 DNA reads as TGTGCCAGCAGCTTAGAGGCAGTTAACTATGGCTACACCTTC. J is TRBJ1-2 and V is TRBV7-2; D gene ambiguous. CDR1 is SGHTA, CDR2 FQGNSA, per germline. Trimming removed 1 base at V and 1 base at J, with 7 bases between. The CDR3 sequence is 14 residues long.

The table lists this clonotype with many counts. The CDR3 nucleotides read TGTGCCACTACCGACCCGGGGGCGGCTTCACCCCTCCACTTT. The encoded protein is CATTDPGAASPLHF. This chain joins TRBV6-1 and TRBJ1-6; D is possibly TRBD1 (6 bases). In germline, CDR1 is MNHNS, CDR2 SASEGT. This CDR3 spans 14 amino acids. V dropped 10 bases and J dropped 9 bases, with 19 bases sitting between them.

This clonotype has a count of ten or more. V is TRBV6-1 and J is TRBJ2-2; either TRBD1 or TRBD2 may supply D (5 bases each). Looked up from germline, CDR1 is MNHNS and CDR2 is SASEGT. This CDR3 is 15 amino acids long. The V end was cut by 3 bases, the J end by 9 bases, with 17 bases between. The CDR3 coding sequence is TGTGCCAGCAGTGAGGGGCAGGGTGGGAGAAGGGAGCTGTTTTTT. Its protein product is CASSEGQGGRRELFF.

This clonotype was observed at least ten times. V and J are TRBV6-1 and TRBJ2-2, with a tentative D call TRBD1 (6 bases). This CDR3 region has 13 residues. Trimming pared 4 bases from V and 5 bases from J, leaving 8 bases between. Germline CDR1 reads MNHNS; CDR2 reads SASEGT. The CDR3 spells CASSGQATGELFF. The CDR3, as DNA: TGTGCCAGCAGTGGACAGGCGACCGGGGAGCTGTTTTTT.

A note on this clonotype: The junction departs from the called germline gene at one end, perhaps through a read error. The chain couples TRBV19 to TRBJ1-5, with TRBD1 matching over 7 bases. In germline, CDR1 is LNHDA, CDR2 SQIVND (reference sequence). The length of the CDR3 is 15 residues. In nucleotides, the CDR3 is TGTGCCAGTAGCCTGCTACAGGGGAGCATTCAGCCCCAGCATTTT. Encoded protein: CASSLLQGSIQPQHF.

In its sample, this clonotype was seen many times. The J gene is TRBJ1-5, the V gene TRBV27; TRBD1 agrees at 9 bases. Trimming took 1 base from V and 6 from J; bases not matched to a gene: 13. This CDR3 contains 18 residues. CDR1 MNHEY and CDR2 SMNVEV come from the germline V gene (reference sequence). The DNA for the CDR3 is TGTGCCAGCAGTTTATTAGGGACAGGGATTGGGGGGGGTCAGCCCCAGCATTTT. It encodes CASSLLGTGIGGGQPQHF.

This clonotype was counted many times. This rearrangement joins TRBV6-1 to TRBJ1-1; D call uncertain. The CDR3 sequence is 13 residues long. Germline lookup yields CDR1 MNHNS and CDR2 SASEGT. The germline V and J ends were trimmed by 7 bases and 4 bases, with 13 bases remaining between them. Here the CDR3 reads CASTNSWGTEAFF. CDR3 sequence (DNA): TGTGCCAGCACGAATAGCTGGGGCACTGAAGCTTTCTTT.

Many counts were recorded for this clonotype. The gene calls are TRBV6-6 and TRBJ2-5; 9 nucleotides line up with TRBD2. Looked up from germline, CDR1 is MNHNY and CDR2 is SVGAGI (reference sequence). There are 15 residues in the CDR3. V lost 2 bases to trimming and J lost 6 bases; unmatched junction nucleotides: 7. CDR3 amino acids: CASSYERGAGQTQYF. The DNA for the CDR3 is TGTGCCAGCAGTTACGAGCGGGGGGCCGGCCAGACCCAGTACTTC.

This clonotype was seen a handful of times. The chain carries TRBV7-9 and TRBJ2-4, with 9 positions matching TRBD1. Germline trimming cut 8 bases from V and 1 base from J; bases unmatched to any gene: 3. CDR1 SEHNR and CDR2 FQNEAQ come from the germline V gene (reference sequence). The CDR3 has 14 residues. The CDR3 sequence is CASEQGAAKNIQYF. The DNA of the CDR3 is TGTGCCAGCGAACAGGGGGCGGCCAAAAACATTCAGTACTTC.

This clonotype appeared a few times. The CDR3 DNA is TGTGCCAGCAGTCTGGGGCAGGGGGGCTACACCTTC. It specifies CASSLGQGGYTF. V and J are TRBV28 and TRBJ1-2, with D maybe TRBD1 (6 bases). V was pared by 5 bases and J by 8 bases, with 12 bases between. The V gene's germline CDR1 is MDHEN and CDR2 SYDVKM. CDR3 length: 12 amino acids.

This clonotype was detected only a few times. One end of the junction is discordant with germline, which a read error may explain. The V gene is TRBV6-5, the J gene TRBJ1-3; a possible D gene is TRBD1 (5 bases). Germline loops: CDR1 MNHEY, CDR2 SVGAGI. The CDR3 has 16 residues. The DNA of the CDR3 is TGTGCCAGCAGTTATTGGGGCCGGAGCTCTGGAAACACCATAGATTTT. As protein: CASSYWGRSSGNTIDF.

J is TRBJ1-5 and V is TRBV19; TRBD1 agrees at 11 bases. V gave up 4 bases and J gave up 6 bases; unmatched junction bases: 8. This CDR3 comprises 16 residues. The germline gives CDR1 LNHDA, CDR2 SQIVND (reference sequence). In DNA, the CDR3 is TGTGCCAGTAGTAAGCATCCGGGACAGGGGGGTCAGCCCCAGCATTTT. Protein sequence: CASSKHPGQGGQPQHF.

The chain carries TRBV4-1 and TRBJ1-6, with unresolved D. The CDR3 is 15 amino acids. The germline V and J ends were trimmed by 1 base and 8 bases, with 12 bases remaining between them. Germline-derived CDR1 and CDR2 are MGHRA and YSYEKL. Here the CDR3 DNA reads TGCGCCAGCAGCCAAGCCTTTGGGAGGGATTCACCCCTCCACTTT. Its translation is CASSQAFGRDSPLHF.

This clonotype was seen more than once but under ten times. The genes are TRBV7-9 and TRBJ1-6; possibly TRBD1 for D (5 bases). From germline, CDR1 is SEHNR and CDR2 FQNEAQ (reference sequence). The CDR3 has 14 amino acids. Trimming took off 4 bases at V and 4 bases at J, with 8 bases between the two ends. CDR3 sequence reads: CASSSDRYNSPLHF. The CDR3 DNA is TGTGCCAGCAGCTCTGACAGATATAATTCACCCCTCCACTTT. Full variable domain (missing parts from reference TRBV7-9 and TRBJ1-6): DTGVSQNPRHKITKRGQNVTFRCDPISEHNRLYWYRQTLGQGPEFLTYFQNEAQLEKSRLLSDRFSAERPKGSFSTLEIQRTEQGDSAMYLCASSSDRYNSPLHFGNGTRLTVT.